What follows is one T cell receptor beta chain and its context. This sample was taken from a study of CD8 T cells in Susac syndrome. Random hexamers were used to reverse transcribe an amount of roughly 0.5 to 1 ug RNA. Each CDR3 protein is one row after TCRdb ran MiXCR on the immunoSEQ multiplex PCR reads. The sample includes tens of thousands of distinct CDR3 sequences, approximately 96% of them seen just once. CDR1 is SGDLS and CDR2 is YYNGEE in the germline V gene. Trimming pared 2 bases from V and 2 bases from J, leaving 13 bases between. CDR3 length: 15 residues. Fulfillment of recently defined diagnostic criteria for definite or probable disease was shown by the patients with Susac syndrome.

The TCR was taken from a human donor with Susac syndrome. The genes are TRBV9 and TRBJ2-5; TRBD1 might be the D (7 bases). The sequenced material came from CD8+ T cells from PBMCs. CDR3: CASSVQGGGQETQYF. The CDR3 nucleotides are TGTGCCAGCAGCGTTCAGGGGGGTGGGCAAGAGACCCAGTACTTC.